The 15 T cell receptor beta chains given below trace back to one sample, sequenced in a study of blood T cell repertoires in COVID-19. Here immunoSEQ multiplex PCR was the method, and the copy in TCRdb shows in-frame clones only, minus some. The data contain 200,000 to 250,000 clones, roughly four fifths of them seen just once; the ten biggest clones take up approximately 1.3%. Input material: PBMCs or T cells enriched from blood (not recorded which). These TCRs come from a woman between 40 and 55 years old with acute COVID-19.

The rearrangement joins TRBV11-1 to TRBJ2-1; TRBD2 matches at 10 bases. The ends lost 1 base at V and 7 bases at J; junction bases unmatched: 7. CDR3 length: 16 amino acids. From germline, CDR1 is SGHAT and CDR2 FQDESV (reference sequence). The chain's CDR3 is CASSLVPSGGRNEQFF. The CDR3, as DNA: TGTGCCAGCAGCTTAGTTCCTAGCGGGGGCCGAAATGAGCAGTTCTTC.

This chain uses TRBV5-1 with TRBJ1-5; D unclear. The ends were cut back, 0 bases at V and 8 bases at J, with 12 bases in the middle. CDR1 and CDR2 (germline): SGHRS, YFSETQ. The CDR3 contains 14 residues. Here the CDR3 reads CASSLDVGGKPQHF. The DNA for the CDR3 is TGCGCCAGCAGCTTGGATGTAGGAGGTAAGCCCCAGCATTTT.

The sample holds one count of this clone. The same CDR3 arises from other DNA sequences in this sample as well. The chain employs TRBV29-1 and TRBJ1-5, with 7 positions matching TRBD1. Losses at the gene ends were 4 bases for V and 0 bases for J; bases not matched to a gene: 3. The CDR3 length is 14 residues. In germline, CDR1 is SQVTM, CDR2 ANQGSEA. CDR3 DNA: TGCAGCGTTGCCCAGGGGGATAGCAATCAGCCCCAGCATTTT. This encodes CSVAQGDSNQPQHF.

The J gene is TRBJ1-2, the V gene TRBV20-1, with D maybe TRBD1 (5 bases). This CDR3 has 11 amino acids. The V gene lost 6 bases and the J gene lost 8 bases, with 13 bases spanning the gap. Germline V lookup: CDR1 DFQATT, CDR2 SNEGSKA (reference sequence). CDR3 in DNA: TGCAGTGCGCCTAAGGGGCCAGGCTACACCTTC. Encoded protein: CSAPKGPGYTF.

The gene calls are TRBV7-9 and TRBJ1-1; tentative D call: TRBD1 (5 bases). CDR1 SEHNR and CDR2 FQNEAQ come from the germline V gene (reference sequence). The CDR3 length is 15 residues. The V gene lost 3 bases and the J gene lost 1 base, with 12 bases spanning the gap. CDR3 protein: CASSFVRGENTEAFF. CDR3 coding DNA: TGTGCCAGCAGCTTCGTTAGGGGCGAGAACACTGAAGCTTTCTTT.

V and J are TRBV9 and TRBJ1-2; possibly TRBD1 for D (6 bases). The CDR3 is made up of 15 amino acids. Trimming stripped 2 bases from V and 8 bases from J, with 19 bases between. CDR1 is SGDLS, CDR2 YYNGEE, per germline. CDR3 coding DNA: TGTGCCAGCAGCGTCCCCCCGGGACACAAAGGAGGCTACACCTTC. It yields the protein CASSVPPGHKGGYTF.

This chain uses TRBV9 with TRBJ2-1; 7 positions agree with TRBD1. CDR3 length equals 15 residues. Germline V gives CDR1 SGDLS, CDR2 YYNGEE. J was trimmed by 4 bases and V by 3 bases; bases with no gene match: 7. As DNA, the CDR3 is TGTGCCAGCAGCGAGACAGGGAATGATTACAATGAGCAGTTCTTC. Residues: CASSETGNDYNEQFF.

The CDR3 bases are TGTGCCAGCAGGAAAGATGGCTACCAAGAGACCCAGTACTTC. Protein sequence: CASRKDGYQETQYF. This chain connects TRBV7-8 to TRBJ2-5; D call uncertain. Trimming pared 6 bases from V and 0 bases from J, leaving 11 bases between. There are 14 residues in the CDR3. Germline V gene lookup returns CDR1 SGHVS and CDR2 FQNEAQ.

This CDR3 is CAISDAAGEVKDEQYF. CDR3 DNA: TGTGCCATCAGTGATGCCGCAGGGGAAGTGAAGGACGAGCAGTACTTC. The chain carries TRBV10-3 and TRBJ2-7; TRBD1 is a possible D gene (6 bases). V lost 3 bases to trimming and J lost 5 bases, with 20 bases between them. This CDR3 is built from 16 residues. The germline gives CDR1 ENHRY, CDR2 SYGVKD.

The rearrangement joins TRBV9 to TRBJ1-6; D unresolved. The CDR3 has 14 amino acids. Germline CDR1 SGDLS, CDR2 YYNGEE. Trimming shortened V by 4 bases and J by 7 bases, and 12 bases separated the two germline ends. The CDR3 sequence: CASSFKSENSPLHF. The CDR3 DNA is TGTGCCAGCAGCTTCAAGAGTGAGAATTCACCCCTCCACTTT. Using reference TRBV9 and TRBJ1-6 for the parts outside the CDR3, the full variable domain is DSGVTQTPKHLITATGQRVTLRCSPRSGDLSVYWYQQSLDQGLQFLIQYYNGEERAKGNILERFSAQQFPDLHSELNLSSLELGDSALYFCASSFKSENSPLHFGNGTRLTVT.

The chain recombines TRBV18 with TRBJ1-1; D is ambiguous. Trimming removed 3 bases at V and 1 base at J, with 12 bases between. There are 15 residues in the CDR3. Germline CDR1 reads KGHSH; CDR2 reads LQKENI. CDR3 bases: TGTGCCAGCTCACCCCTATCCACAGAGAACACTGAAGCTTTCTTT. Translating gives CASSPLSTENTEAFF.

The chain is built from TRBV27 and TRBJ2-1; tentatively, D is TRBD2 (6 bases). This CDR3 spans 14 amino acids. The germline gives CDR1 MNHEY, CDR2 SMNVEV (reference sequence). V was clipped by 0 bases and J by 4 bases, with 7 bases between them. The CDR3 DNA sequence: TGTGCCAGCAGTTTATCCGGGAGATACAATGAGCAGTTCTTC. This encodes CASSLSGRYNEQFF.

The V gene is TRBV5-1, the J gene TRBJ2-1; a weak D match, TRBD1 (6 bases). The germline gives CDR1 SGHRS, CDR2 YFSETQ. Trimming took 4 bases from V and 10 from J, leaving 15 bases between them. CDR3 length equals 13 residues. CDR3 in amino acids: CASSISQGREQFF. The DNA for the CDR3 is TGCGCCAGCAGCATATCACAGGGTCGAGAGCAGTTCTTC.

V gene TRBV28 combines with J gene TRBJ2-7; no reliable D call. Trimming pared 8 bases from V and 1 base from J, leaving 9 bases between. Germline CDR1 reads MDHEN; CDR2 reads SYDVKM. The CDR3 loop spans 12 amino acids. The CDR3 DNA follows: TGTGCCAGCCTGACTCCGTCCTACGAGCAGTACTTC. As protein: CASLTPSYEQYF. The variable domain in full, with the rest retrieved from reference TRBV28 and TRBJ2-7, is DVKVTQSSRYLVKRTGEKVFLECVQDMDHENMFWYRQDPGLGLRLIYFSYDVKMKEKGDIPEGYSVSREKKERFSLILESASTNQTSMYLCASLTPSYEQYFGPGTRLTVT.

The chain links TRBV29-1 to TRBJ1-2; weak D call: TRBD1 (5 bases). There are 12 residues in the CDR3. V lost 7 bases and J lost 8, with 17 bases in between. Germline assignment: CDR1 SQVTM and CDR2 ANQGSEA. Here the CDR3 reads CSATGTVFGYTF. As DNA, the CDR3 is TGCAGCGCCACCGGGACTGTTTTCGGCTACACCTTC.